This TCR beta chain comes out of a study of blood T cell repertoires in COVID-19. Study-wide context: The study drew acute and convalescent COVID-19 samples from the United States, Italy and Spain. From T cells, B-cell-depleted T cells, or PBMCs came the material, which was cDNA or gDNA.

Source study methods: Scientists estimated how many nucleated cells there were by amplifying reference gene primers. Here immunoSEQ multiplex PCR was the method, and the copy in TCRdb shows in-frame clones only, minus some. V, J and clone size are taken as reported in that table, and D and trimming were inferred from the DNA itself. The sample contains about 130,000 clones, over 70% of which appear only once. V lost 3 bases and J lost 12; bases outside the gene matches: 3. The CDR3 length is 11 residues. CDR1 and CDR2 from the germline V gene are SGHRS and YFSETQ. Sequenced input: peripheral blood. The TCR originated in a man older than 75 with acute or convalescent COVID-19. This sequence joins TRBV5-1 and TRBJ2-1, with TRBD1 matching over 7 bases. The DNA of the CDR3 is TGCGCCAGCAGCTCCGGACAGGCGCAGTTCTTC. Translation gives CASSSGQAQFF. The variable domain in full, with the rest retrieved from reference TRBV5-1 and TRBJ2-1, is KAGVTQTPRYLIKTRGQQVTLSCSPISGHRSVSWYQQTPGQGLQFLFEYFSETQRNKGNFPGRFSGRQFSNSRSEMNVSTLELGDSALYLCASSSGQAQFFGPGTRLTVL.